This T cell receptor beta chain appears in the sequencing data of a study of Graves' ophthalmopathy and Graves' hyperthyroidism. CDR1 and CDR2 (germline): KGHSH, LQKENI. The CDR3 is made up of 14 amino acids. V dropped 1 base and J dropped 2 bases, with 8 bases sitting between them. This clonotype was counted only a few times. RNA transcripts yielded amplified TCR beta CDR3 regions. Scientists carried out first-round RT-PCR using HTBI primers and then a second-round multiplex PCR. TCRdb independently ran MiXCR on the multiplex PCR reads; one entry per CDR3 protein. Here the sample spans around 1,200,000 distinct CDR3 sequences, less than 45% being singletons.

This chain uses TRBV18 with TRBJ2-5; no firm D call. The sequence was collected from an adult man with Graves' hyperthyroidism. Sequences were obtained from peripheral blood or thyroid tissue (not recorded which). In DNA, the CDR3 is TGTGCCAGCTCACCACGGAACTTTCAAGAGACCCAGTACTTC. Its translation: CASSPRNFQETQYF.